The rows below give T cell receptor beta chains drawn from one sample of a study of cytomegalovirus exposure and HLA in healthy donors. The repertoire was sequenced with immunoSEQ multiplex PCR; TCRdb's copy has only in-frame clones and lacks some. The data show 190,000 or so clones, roughly four fifths seen once. The sample comprised PBMCs. Receptors were obtained from a man in his forties or fifties in good health and CMV-seronegative. CDR3s include the opening cysteine and the closing phenylalanine or tryptophan. A D gene is named only where the DNA matches it firmly. Clone size is stated in some rows and not others, as once, few, many or a class when expanded.

>TRBD2|-|TRBV28|TRBJ2-7
TGTGCCAGCAGTTTATTCGCTAGCGGGAGGGGCGAGCAGTACTTC
CASSLFASGRGEQYF
>-|-|TRBV28|TRBJ1-2
TGTGCCAGCACCCTGAGGCGGCTTCCGAGGGTTCTCTACACAAGCAGGGGCTACACCTTC
CASTLRRLPRVLYTSRGYTF
>-|-|TRBV7-9|TRBJ2-7
TGTGCCAGCAGCTCAATTCCCGGGTATAGGCAGTACTTC
CASSSIPGYRQYF
>-|-|TRBV30|TRBJ2-7
TGTGCCTGGAGTAGACAGAAAAACTACGAGCAGTACTTC
CAWSRQKNYEQYF
>TRBD1|-|TRBV7-2|TRBJ1-2
TGTGCCAGCAGCTCCCGACAGGGCAACGGCTACACCTTC
CASSSRQGNGYTF
>-|-|TRBV27|TRBJ2-1
TGTGCCAGCAGGTTCCTGGGAGGATCCTACAATGAGCAGTTCTTC
CASRFLGGSYNEQFF
>TRBD1|-|TRBV7-3|TRBJ2-3
TGTGCCAGCAGCTTAACGAGGGACAGGGGAGCAGATACGCAGTATTTT
CASSLTRDRGADTQYF
>TRBD1|-|TRBV9|TRBJ2-7
TGTGCCAGCAGCGTCGGGACAGCATTCTACGAGCAGTACTTC
CASSVGTAFYEQYF
>TRBD1|-|TRBV6-1|TRBJ2-7
TGTGCCAGCAGGAGACAGGGGGGTGAGCAGTACTTC
CASRRQGGEQYF
>TRBD1|-|TRBV5-1|TRBJ2-5
TGCGCCAGCAGCTTGGTAACAGGGGGCCAAGAGACCCAGTACTTC
CASSLVTGGQETQYF
>TRBD1|-|TRBV4-1|TRBJ2-7
TGCGCCAGCAGCCAGGCAGGGGGAGTGCACGAGCAGTACTTC
CASSQAGGVHEQYF
>TRBD1|-|TRBV7-9|TRBJ2-7
TGTGCCAGCAGCTCGTCGGACAGGGGGCTCTACGAGCAGTACTTC
CASSSSDRGLYEQYF
>-|few|TRBV6-6|TRBJ2-7
TGTGCCGGGGGGAAAAGCTCCTACGAGCAGTACTTC
CAGGKSSYEQYF
>-|few|TRBV11-2|TRBJ1-4
TGTGCCAGCAGCCAGGGAGCCAGGGGTAATGAAAAACTGTTTTTT
CASSQGARGNEKLFF
>-|once|TRBV19|TRBJ2-2
TGTGCCAGTGAGACCGGGACACCGGAGGTCGGGGAGCTGTTTTTT
CASETGTPEVGELFF
>TRBD2|-|TRBV28|TRBJ2-7
TGTGCCAGCAGGACTAGCGGGAGCTCCGAGCAGTACTTC
CASRTSGSSEQYF
>-|-|TRBV7-2|TRBJ2-1
TGTGCCAGCAGAAGTGGCGGTGCAGGGGGGAATGAGCAGTTCTTC
CASRSGGAGGNEQFF
>-|-|TRBV5-1|TRBJ2-7
TGCGCCAGCAGCTTGAGCGCTTCCTACGAGCAGTACTTC
CASSLSASYEQYF
>-|-|TRBV2|TRBJ1-2
TGTGCCAGCAGGCCAACCGGACAGAGCTATGGCTACACCTTC
CASRPTGQSYGYTF
>-|-|TRBV5-5|TRBJ2-7
TGTGCCAGCACCTCCTCTCACGGGACCTACGAGCAGTACTTC
CASTSSHGTYEQYF
>-|once|TRBV10-3|TRBJ2-1
TGTGCCATCAGTGGACAGCACAATGAGCAGTTCTTC
CAISGQHNEQFF
>TRBD1|-|TRBV4-1|TRBJ1-1
TGCGCCAGCAGCCAAGATCCGGGACAGGGTAACACTGAAGCTTTCTTT
CASSQDPGQGNTEAFF
>-|-|TRBV2|TRBJ2-3
TGTGCCAGCAGTACCCGAACATATACGCAGTATTTT
CASSTRTYTQYF
>-|-|TRBV15|TRBJ1-1
TGTGCCACCAGCAGACGGGGGGGATTCATGAACACTGAAGCTTTCTTT
CATSRRGGFMNTEAFF
>-|-|TRBV29-1|TRBJ1-2
TGCAGCGTTGAAAAAGCGAATGGCTACACCTTC
CSVEKANGYTF
>TRBD1|-|TRBV7-9|TRBJ1-4
TGTGCCAGCAAGAGAGGCCCGGGACAGAATACGCAAAAACTGTTTTTT
CASKRGPGQNTQKLFF
>-|-|TRBV27|TRBJ2-5
TGTGCCAGCAGTCTCCAAGAGACCCAGTACTTC
CASSLQETQYF
>-|few|TRBV5-6|TRBJ1-2
TGTGCCAGCAGCTTGGCCACGCGGGAGAAGTCTGGCTACACCTTC
CASSLATREKSGYTF
>TRBD1|-|TRBV4-3|TRBJ2-7
TGCGCCAGCAGCCAATCCGCCGGGACAGGAGGGACCTACGAGCAGTACTTC
CASSQSAGTGGTYEQYF
>-|-|TRBV5-1|TRBJ2-5
TGCGCCAGCAGCCTCAAACAGGGAGGGGAGACCCAGTACTTC
CASSLKQGGETQYF
>-|-|TRBV5-1|TRBJ2-1
TGCGCCAGCAGCTTGGAATTTCCTTCCAGAAGCTCCTACAATGAGCAGTTCTTC
CASSLEFPSRSSYNEQFF
>-|-|TRBV28|TRBJ1-1
TGTGCCAGCGTCACCCCCGGAGCTGAAGCTTTCTTT
CASVTPGAEAFF
>-|few|TRBV7-3|TRBJ2-6
TGTGCCAGCAGCGACACTGGGGCCAACGTCCTGACTTTC
CASSDTGANVLTF
>TRBD2|once|TRBV2|TRBJ2-1
TGTGCCAGCAGTGGGAGGACTAGCGGGGGAACGGGCGGCGGTAAGCAGTTCTTC
CASSGRTSGGTGGGKQFF
>-|-|TRBV19|TRBJ1-5
TGTGCCAGTAGTATAATAGGAGCGACCAATCAGCCCCAGCATTTT
CASSIIGATNQPQHF
>TRBD1|-|TRBV4-2|TRBJ1-2
TGTGCCAGCAGCAACCCGGGACAGTCAGAGGATGGCTACACCTTC
CASSNPGQSEDGYTF
>-|-|TRBV2|TRBJ1-6
TGTGCCAGCAGTGAGGACACCTATTCACCCCTCCACTTT
CASSEDTYSPLHF
>TRBD1|-|TRBV10-1|TRBJ1-1
TGCGCCAGCAGGGACAGGGGGACGAGGGCTGAAGCTTTCTTT
CASRDRGTRAEAFF
>TRBD2|once|TRBV30|TRBJ2-5
TGTGCCTGGAGTCCGCTAGCGGGAGCATGGGGGACCCAGTACTTC
CAWSPLAGAWGTQYF
>TRBD2|-|TRBV2|TRBJ2-7
TGTGCCAGCAGTCCACTAGCGGTCGCCTACGAGCAGTACTTC
CASSPLAVAYEQYF
>TRBD2|-|TRBV15|TRBJ2-5
TGTGCCACCAGCAGAGAGGCGGGGGTGGGGCAAGAGACCCAGTACTTC
CATSREAGVGQETQYF
>TRBD2|-|TRBV6-1|TRBJ2-1
TGTGCCAGCAGTGAACTGGCGGGGGGCCCTAATGAGCAGTTCTTC
CASSELAGGPNEQFF
>-|-|TRBV4-2|TRBJ1-2
TGTGCCAGCAGCCAAGGGGCAGGGGTGTTGGGCTATGGCTACACCTTC
CASSQGAGVLGYGYTF
>-|few|TRBV9|TRBJ1-5
TGTGCCAGCAGCGTAGATGGGCGGGGTACTCAGCCCCAGCATTTT
CASSVDGRGTQPQHF
>TRBD1|once|TRBV28|TRBJ1-1
TGTGCCAGCAGTAAACAGGGGGCGCGTGTCACTGAAGCTTTCTTT
CASSKQGARVTEAFF
>-|-|TRBV29-1|TRBJ2-5
TGCAGCGTTGCAGGGCTGACAGCCCCTTGGGAGACCCAGTACTTC
CSVAGLTAPWETQYF
>TRBD2|-|TRBV7-2|TRBJ2-5
TGTGCCAGCAGCCCTCAGGGACTAGCGGGGGGGCACCGATTAGGGACCCAGTACTTC
CASSPQGLAGGHRLGTQYF
>-|-|TRBV5-4|TRBJ2-5
TGTGCCAGCAGCTCTGGAACCCAGGCGAGTGTTGAGACCCAGTACTTC
CASSSGTQASVETQYF
>TRBD1|-|TRBV4-3|TRBJ1-2
TGCGCCAGCAGCCAAGGACTAACAGGGGCGGGGGGCTACACCTTC
CASSQGLTGAGGYTF
>TRBD1|-|TRBV7-3|TRBJ2-7
TGTGCCAGCAGCCCCGCAGGGGGCCAATCCTACGAGCAGTACTTC
CASSPAGGQSYEQYF
>TRBD1|-|TRBV2|TRBJ2-2
TGTGCCAGCAGTAGGACAGGGGAGGCCGGGGAGCTGTTTTTT
CASSRTGEAGELFF
>-|once|TRBV27|TRBJ2-1
TGTGCCAGCAGTACCCGACAAGACTCCTACAATGAGCAGTTCTTC
CASSTRQDSYNEQFF
>TRBD2|-|TRBV28|TRBJ2-5
TGTGCCAGCAGTTCGTTTCTGGGAGCGGGGGGGGGAGAGACCCAGTACTTC
CASSSFLGAGGGETQYF
>-|few|TRBV6-5|TRBJ1-1
TGTGCCAGCAGTTACCCGGGGGGGGCTCGCACTGAAGCTTTCTTT
CASSYPGGARTEAFF
>-|-|TRBV5-8|TRBJ1-4
TGTGCCAGCACCTTGGCAGGGGCAACTAATGAAAAACTGTTTTTT
CASTLAGATNEKLFF
>TRBD2|-|TRBV11-3|TRBJ2-1
TGTGCCAGCAGTCCTAGCGGGAGACTCTATGAGCAGTTCTTC
CASSPSGRLYEQFF
>TRBD2|-|TRBV14|TRBJ2-1
TGTGCCAGCAGCAGGCCCGGGGCGGGAGGCTACAATGAGCAGTTCTTC
CASSRPGAGGYNEQFF